This T cell receptor (beta chain) originates from a study of cytomegalovirus exposure and HLA in healthy donors listed by TCRdb under 2017. Regarding the study in general: In an earlier analysis of 587 of the donors, 276 Gb of sequence data and 90 million to 120 million unique TCR beta sequences from about 179 million T cells were reported. Rather than drawing on any new phenotypic data, the later analysis identified candidate immune exposures from TCR beta sequences and the way those sequences occurred across donors. In a later analysis, previously published TCR beta repertoires from about 670 donors were re-analyzed and high-resolution HLA genotyping was added so that TCR occurrence patterns could be studied. Every discovery cohort repertoire had been produced on one sequencing platform. Of the roughly 400 genotyped donors, approximately 83% fell in the genetic ancestry cluster associated with self-reported Caucasian donors. The study profiled the T cell repertoires of 500 to 800 subjects by immunosequencing and related them to cytomegalovirus serostatus. In a later genetic analysis, genome-wide SNP genotypes for about 55% of the 666 donors were used, and that subset was treated as a discovery cohort. Several DR-DQ haplotypes were handled as single units for association and clustering, since linkage in the cohort was strong. HLA typing included class I and class II loci at four-digit resolution. The number of donors typed differed by locus, with about 629-640 for A, B, C, DRB1 and DQB1, roughly 550 for DQA1, 600 to 610 for DPA1, and 472 for DPB1. An early release that covered some 640 HLA-typed donors contained around 300 gigabases of sequencing data and 80 million or so unique TCR sequences. To predict cytomegalovirus infection status, the study combined high-throughput TCR immunosequencing, statistical association of individual TCRs with disease status, and machine learning. An earlier analysis of several hundred of the donors used high-throughput TCR beta sequencing to judge whether each TCR beta V gene segment behaved as functional or pseudogenic. The aim of the study was to test whether cataloging public T cell receptors could identify signatures of past pathogen exposure. Among around 400 genotyped donors of the cohort, an average of around 250,000 unique TCR beta nucleotide sequences was sequenced per donor, of which roughly 18% were non-productive. Donor age, sex, ethnicity and CMV serostatus were compiled alongside the repertoire data. In addition to the first cohort of 666 subjects, a separate validation cohort of 130 or so different subjects was used. Findings and caveats that apply to the study as a whole: Some IMGT-functional V segments, including TRBV6-2 and TRBV6-3, could not be distinguished by the 87-base-pair reads and were therefore excluded. The sequencing pipeline was judged likely to have produced a cluster of highly shared sequence variants as a technical artifact. A later analysis found that most CMV-associated TCR beta chains appeared HLA-restricted, with HLA associations seemingly driven largely by CMV exposure. In a later analysis, the rate of TCR association differed among HLA loci, with DRB1 alleles having the most associated TCRs and HLA-C alleles having the fewest. Presence/absence analyses assumed roughly uniform sequencing depth across donors, an assumption that may not hold. Three of the identified cytomegalovirus-associated TCR beta chains were confirmed in vitro to be specific for cytomegalovirus antigens. Compared with the roughly 700-donor mean, donors in an Asian-associated ancestry cluster had fewer N-insertions in productive TCRs, according to a later genetic analysis. In both the original and validation cohorts, the classifier was reported to diagnose cytomegalovirus status with high specificity and sensitivity. V-gene and J-gene trimming of TCR beta chains was associated with a missense DCLRE1C variant in a later genetic analysis, and the association was replicated in an independent cohort. Across donors, most TCR sequences were observed very rarely, whereas some public TCRs were present in many individuals. According to the authors, the approach could potentially be generalized to other disease states and immunological phenotypes. Because counts were too low, roughly 16 rarely observed V segments, including chromosome 9 orphons, were left out of the earlier analysis of roughly 600 of the donors. In this cohort, only TCR beta chains were sequenced, and detectable features were limited by the absence of alpha or paired-chain data. In a later analysis, HLA-associated TCR beta chains were found to be more clonally expanded and to have lower generation probabilities than equally common non-associated chains. HLA typing was unavailable for some donors at each locus, so association tests used only the typed subset. The only immune exposure information available for the cohort was CMV serostatus. In an earlier analysis of some 540 of the donors, most TCR beta V segments appeared in productive rearrangements about 87% or about 30% of the time, broadly matching IMGT annotations. In a later analysis, about 17,000 TCR beta sequences were associated with specific HLA alleles at a false discovery rate of 0.05. When HLA alleles, especially DR and DQ, strongly co-occurred, attributing TCR associations to individual alleles was difficult. Linkage disequilibrium might explain the correlated functional status among segregating V segments, but an unknown experimental factor could not be ruled out. A further reported finding was that TCR beta sequences accurately predicted the HLA-A and HLA-B alleles for most subjects in the first cohort. A later analysis reported that several top co-occurrence clusters appeared linked to parvovirus B19, influenza, CMV and Epstein-Barr virus. The study gave a list of about 170 TCR beta chains associated with cytomegalovirus.

To prepare the library, the immunoSEQ multiplex PCR assay was applied. A mixture of 60 forward primers for TCR Vbeta segments and 13 reverse primers for TCR Jbeta segments was used in the multiplex PCR. Amplification of the CDR3 region of rearranged TCR beta genes was performed with a multiplex PCR assay on genomic DNA. The Illumina HiSeq System was used to sequence the amplified TCR beta libraries as 87-base-pair reads. The authors' pipeline ran thus. A later analysis tallied tens of millions of unique TCR beta chains across the 550 to 850 repertoires, and some 12 million of those chains were shared by two or more donors. Raw reads were error-corrected and collapsed into unique sequences with a nearest-neighbor algorithm that merged closely related sequences to remove PCR and sequencing errors. CDR3 sequences were aligned to IMGT reference sequences to assign V, D and J gene segments. For a sequence to be retained, a match of at least six nucleotides was required to both a V gene segment and a J gene segment. A rearrangement counted as productive if the CDR3 had no stop codons and remained in frame with V and J, and every other rearrangement counted as non-productive. Following IMGT convention, CDR3 was defined as the stretch from the second conserved V-encoded cysteine to the conserved J-encoded phenylalanine. The earlier analysis of a few hundred of the donors excluded any sequence lacking an unambiguous match to a single V gene segment. In an earlier analysis of several hundred of the donors, V segments were called functional above 56.7% productive rearrangements and were called segregating when the between-donor standard deviation exceeded 5%. To diagnose cytomegalovirus status from the catalog of TCR beta chain sequences, a statistical classification framework was built. In a later analysis, TCR nucleotide sequences were compared against IMGT/GENE-DB human TR gene sequences so that V and J genes could be assigned. The TCRdist pipeline was used in a later analysis to assign CDR3 sequences and most-parsimonious VDJ recombination scenarios. In a later analysis, every TCR beta chain was defined by the combination of its CDR3 amino acid sequence and its V-gene family, and reads without a unique V-gene family were dropped. To address suspected cross-contamination and a sequencing artifact, a later analysis removed around 600 highly shared, low-generation-probability nucleotide sequences. For each public chain, a later analysis derived a clonal expansion index from normalized ranks of inferred template counts within each repertoire. Generation probabilities in a later analysis came from a VDJ recombination model fitted to out-of-frame rearrangements, and those results were checked against IGoR. In a later analysis, TCR-TCR, TCR-HLA and TCR-CMV co-occurrence was scored with hypergeometric tests, and a repertoire-size bias correction was applied to TCR pairs. In a later analysis, false discovery rates were estimated by permuting HLA or CMV assignments 20 times. In a later analysis, co-occurring TCRs were grouped using DBSCAN, and TCRdist sequence similarity was added for clustering within HLA-allele-positive subsets. For co-occurrence clustering, repertoires with fewer than 30,000 or more than 120,000 public chains were excluded, along with four to six repertoires with anomalous nucleotide sharing. TCRdb's version of the immuneACCESS table is confined to in-frame rearrangements and falls short of the full clone set. An unresolved V gene accounts for under half of the shortfall where checked; the remainder is of unknown origin. V, J and clone size are taken as reported in that table, and D and trimming were inferred from the DNA itself. The sample table contains 110,000 to 150,000 clones; only one count was recorded for approximately 78% of them. About 3.2% of the sample is taken by the ten largest.

With respect to this clone: Its antigen remains unidentified. Base qualities are not at hand, and no much larger clone is one base apart.

V drops 0 bases and J drops 5 bases, leaving 5 bases in between. Taken from cysteine to phenylalanine, the CDR3 has 13 residues. Only the CDR3 part of the read is kept: 39 bases, read in frame from the first base. Via the germline V gene, CDR1 is MGHRA and CDR2 YSYEKL. The cohort consisted of hundreds of healthy bone marrow donors. At the time of sampling, all cohort members were nominally healthy, though unrecorded immune exposures were likely present. The donor was CMV seropositive and was included in the group of 250 to 300 seropositive cohort members. A peripheral blood sample was collected from each donor, and TCR beta sequencing was performed on peripheral blood mononuclear cells. Genomic DNA was extracted from the blood cell samples with the Qiagen DNeasy Blood Extraction Kit.

Material: PBMCs. This TCR was recovered from a man between 18 and 35 years old in good health and CMV-seropositive. Recombination linked TRBV4-1 to TRBJ2-1, with the D gene uncertain. The CDR3 amino acid sequence is: CASSQEFDNEQFF. The nucleotide sequence is given as TGCGCCAGCAGCCAAGAGTTCGACAATGAGCAGTTCTTC.